The source of this T cell receptor beta chain is a study of response to subunit inactivated influenza vaccine. Study-wide results and caveats: That few new T cells are recruited by each seasonal influenza vaccination was the authors' suggestion.

This clonotype was detected only a few times. Its antigen is not identified. V was cut by 2 bases and J by 6 bases, with 17 bases left in between. Germline values: CDR1 LGHDT, CDR2 YNNKEL (reference sequence). The CDR3 loop spans 15 amino acids. TCRdb itself ran the RT-PCR reads through MiXCR, one entry per CDR3 protein. The table lists 600,000 to 700,000 distinct CDR3 sequences, 14% of them singletons. This receptor was taken from a man aged 45-65 years who received an inactivated influenza vaccine. This chain uses TRBV3-1 with TRBJ2-7, with TRBD2 as a possible D gene (7 bases). The specimen comprised PBMCs from blood, sampled around two weeks before vaccination. The CDR3 coding sequence is TGTGCCAGCAGCCAACGTCAGTGGGGGGGCCGCGAGCAGTACTTC. Its protein is CASSQRQWGGREQYF.